A single sample gave rise to the 8 T cell receptor beta chains below, sequenced in a study of CD8 T cells in ankylosing spondylitis. These receptors' targets are unknown. General study points: A TCR beta motif of several highly homologous variants appeared characteristic of ankylosing spondylitis blood.

TCRdb re-analysed the 5' RACE reads in MiXCR, keeping a single row per CDR3 protein. This sample has around 540,000 distinct CDR3 sequences, with 9.5% to 15% found just once. Material: blood, either unsorted or a sorted T cell fraction (not recorded which). Source of these receptors: a male donor with ankylosing spondylitis.

The chain recombines TRBV12-3 or TRBV12-4 with TRBJ1-2; D is perhaps TRBD1 (5 bases). This CDR3 is built from 14 residues. Trimming pared 5 bases from V and 4 bases from J, leaving 14 bases between. This chain's CDR3 is CASSRMGVIYGYTF. The CDR3, as DNA: TGTGCCAGCAGTCGCATGGGGGTGATCTATGGCTACACCTTC.

The chain carries TRBV11-3 and TRBJ2-3; possibly TRBD2 for D (6 bases). V was shortened by 1 base and J by 0 bases, with 8 bases between the two germline ends. The CDR3 sequence is 15 residues long. Germline V gene lookup returns CDR1 SGHNT and CDR2 YENEEA. CDR3 sequence reads: CASSLGGESTDTQYF. As DNA, the CDR3 is TGTGCCAGCAGCTTAGGCGGGGAAAGCACAGATACGCAGTATTTT.

This clonotype was seen a handful of times. The chain links TRBV28 to TRBJ1-5; maybe TRBD1 (5 bases). V dropped 1 base and J dropped 3 bases, with 10 bases sitting between them. From germline, CDR1 is MDHEN and CDR2 SYDVKM. CDR3 length: 15 residues. The CDR3 here is CASSLFGGINQPQHF. Written as DNA, the CDR3 is TGTGCCAGCAGTTTATTTGGGGGAATCAATCAGCCCCAGCATTTT.

This chain joins TRBV4-1 and TRBJ2-5; no firm D call. This CDR3 comprises 14 residues. Germline V gene sequence: CDR1 MGHRA, CDR2 YSYEKL. V lost 1 base and J 1 base, leaving 7 bases between the germline ends. As DNA, the CDR3 is TGCGCCAGCAGCCAAGGACGGATCCAAGAGACCCAGTACTTC. Amino acid sequence: CASSQGRIQETQYF.

This clonotype showed up just a few times. The chain carries TRBV5-1 and TRBJ2-2, with D perhaps matching TRBD2 (5 bases). V was pared by 7 bases and J by 6 bases, with 16 bases between. CDR3 size: 14 residues. Germline-derived CDR1 and CDR2 are SGHRS and YFSETQ. The CDR3 DNA is TGCGCCAGCCACATCAATCCCGGGGCCGGGGAGCTGTTTTTT. Translating it yields CASHINPGAGELFF.

This clonotype was detected many times. The V call is TRBV10-2, the J call TRBJ2-7, with D unresolved. CDR1 is WSHSY, CDR2 SAAADI, per germline. There are 12 residues in the CDR3. Trimming removed 0 bases at V and 7 bases at J, with 7 bases between. The CDR3 is CASSESVREQYF. The CDR3 DNA reads as TGCGCCAGCAGTGAGTCTGTGAGGGAGCAGTACTTC.

This clonotype has a count of ten or more. The gene calls are TRBV7-9 and TRBJ1-4, with D uncertain. V was trimmed by 1 base and J by 5 bases, leaving 17 bases between them. This CDR3 is 17 amino acids long. Germline V gene data show CDR1 as SEHNR and CDR2 as FQNEAQ (reference sequence). The CDR3 bases are TGTGCCAGCAGCTTAGGCATGGGTTTCTTCGAGAATGAAAAACTGTTTTTT. It is translated as CASSLGMGFFENEKLFF.

Only a few counts were recorded for this clonotype. The genes are TRBV10-2 and TRBJ2-1; 12 bases map to TRBD2. Germline values: CDR1 WSHSY, CDR2 SAAADI. V was clipped by 6 bases and J by 4 bases; unmatched bases: 4. This CDR3 has 15 amino acids. The CDR3 is CASRGLAGQYNEQFF. In nucleotides, the CDR3 is TGCGCCAGCAGAGGACTAGCGGGACAGTACAATGAGCAGTTCTTC.